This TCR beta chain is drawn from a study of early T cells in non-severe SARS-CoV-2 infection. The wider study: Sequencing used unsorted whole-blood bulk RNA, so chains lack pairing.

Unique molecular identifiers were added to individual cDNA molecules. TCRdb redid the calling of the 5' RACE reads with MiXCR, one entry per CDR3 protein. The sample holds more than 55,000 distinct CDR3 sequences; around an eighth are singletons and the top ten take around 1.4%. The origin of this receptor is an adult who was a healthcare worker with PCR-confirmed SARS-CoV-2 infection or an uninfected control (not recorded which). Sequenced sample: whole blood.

The CDR3 here is CGLGNTEAFF. CDR3 bases: TGTGGACTGGGGAACACTGAAGCTTTCTTT. This chain joins TRBV30 and TRBJ1-1; the D is unclear. This CDR3 region has 10 residues. Germline V gives CDR1 GTSNPN, CDR2 SVGIG (reference sequence).